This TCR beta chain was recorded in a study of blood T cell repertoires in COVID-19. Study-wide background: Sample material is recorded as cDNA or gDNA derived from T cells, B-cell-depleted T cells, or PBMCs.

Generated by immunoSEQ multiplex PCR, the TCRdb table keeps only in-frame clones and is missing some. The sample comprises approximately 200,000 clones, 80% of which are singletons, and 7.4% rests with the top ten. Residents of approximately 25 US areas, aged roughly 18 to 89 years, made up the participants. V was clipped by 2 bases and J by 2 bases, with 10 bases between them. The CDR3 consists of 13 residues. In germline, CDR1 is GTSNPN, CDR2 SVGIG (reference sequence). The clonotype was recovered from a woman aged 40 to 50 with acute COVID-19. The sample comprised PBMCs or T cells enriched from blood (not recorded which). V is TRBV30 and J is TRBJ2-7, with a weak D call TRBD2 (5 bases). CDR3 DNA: TGTGCCTGGAGTTTAGGAGCGGCCTACGAGCAGTACTTC. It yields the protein CAWSLGAAYEQYF.